The rows below give T cell receptor beta chains drawn from one sample of a study of blood T cell repertoires in COVID-19. Repertoires were generated with immunoSEQ multiplex PCR, while TCRdb's copy carries only in-frame clones and drops some. The repertoire consists of over 150,000 clones, with around 84% occurring once and the leading ten covering about 7.3%. The sample taken for sequencing was PBMCs or T cells enriched from blood (not recorded which). These receptors were taken from a man aged 45-65 years who had recovered from COVID-19. CDR3s include the opening cysteine and the closing phenylalanine or tryptophan. The D gene is left open where the match is weak. Expanded clones are given a class, and other clones once, few, many or no size at all.

cdr3_nt: TGTGCCAGCAGTTTATCACAGGGAATCGGCTACACCTTC
cdr3_aa: CASSLSQGIGYTF
v_call: TRBV27
d_call: -
j_call: TRBJ1-2
clone_size: -
cdr3_length: 13

cdr3_nt: TGTGCCAGCAGCTTTCATGTAGGGGGGGCCGCAGATACGCAGTATTTT
cdr3_aa: CASSFHVGGAADTQYF
v_call: TRBV7-2
d_call: -
j_call: TRBJ2-3
clone_size: -
cdr3_length: 16

cdr3_nt: TGTGCCAGCAGTTTTAGGGAGGGCTACACCTTC
cdr3_aa: CASSFREGYTF
v_call: TRBV12-3/TRBV12-4
d_call: -
j_call: TRBJ1-2
clone_size: -
cdr3_length: 11

cdr3_nt: TGCGCCAGCAGCCCACCCGGGACAGGGAGAGAAAAACTGTTTTTT
cdr3_aa: CASSPPGTGREKLFF
v_call: TRBV5-1
d_call: TRBD1
j_call: TRBJ1-4
clone_size: once
cdr3_length: 15

cdr3_nt: TGTGCCAGCAGCTGGCAGGACAGGGGCAGCACAGATACGCAGTATTTT
cdr3_aa: CASSWQDRGSTDTQYF
v_call: TRBV7-6
d_call: TRBD1
j_call: TRBJ2-3
clone_size: -
cdr3_length: 16

cdr3_nt: TGTGCCAGCAGTTTAGGACAGGGCTACACCATATATTTT
cdr3_aa: CASSLGQGYTIYF
v_call: TRBV12-3/TRBV12-4
d_call: TRBD1
j_call: TRBJ1-3
clone_size: -
cdr3_length: 13

cdr3_nt: TGTGCCAGCAGTGAACGTATGGAGGGGCCCCAGCATTTT
cdr3_aa: CASSERMEGPQHF
v_call: TRBV25-1
d_call: -
j_call: TRBJ1-5
clone_size: -
cdr3_length: 13

cdr3_nt: TGCAGTGCTAGTGACCTAAATAGCAATCAGCCCCAGCATTTT
cdr3_aa: CSASDLNSNQPQHF
v_call: TRBV20-1
d_call: -
j_call: TRBJ1-5
clone_size: -
cdr3_length: 14

cdr3_nt: TGTGCCATCAGCCCAGGGACTAGCGGGGGAACCTACAATGAGCAGTTCTTC
cdr3_aa: CAISPGTSGGTYNEQFF
v_call: TRBV10-3
d_call: TRBD2
j_call: TRBJ2-1
clone_size: -
cdr3_length: 17

cdr3_nt: TGTGCCAGCAGCGTCGGGACTAGCGGGGGGGTACTTAGCACAGATACGCAGTATTTT
cdr3_aa: CASSVGTSGGVLSTDTQYF
v_call: TRBV7-9
d_call: TRBD2
j_call: TRBJ2-3
clone_size: -
cdr3_length: 19

cdr3_nt: TGTGCCAGCAGTTTGGAGAACTATGGCTACACCTTC
cdr3_aa: CASSLENYGYTF
v_call: TRBV12-3/TRBV12-4
d_call: -
j_call: TRBJ1-2
clone_size: -
cdr3_length: 12

cdr3_nt: TGTGCCAGCAGACGACAACAGGGGGCTAATGAAAAACTGTTTTTT
cdr3_aa: CASRRQQGANEKLFF
v_call: TRBV7-2
d_call: TRBD1
j_call: TRBJ1-4
clone_size: -
cdr3_length: 15

cdr3_nt: TGTGCCAGCAGCCCTAGGACAGGATCTGGAAACACCATATATTTT
cdr3_aa: CASSPRTGSGNTIYF
v_call: TRBV9
d_call: TRBD1
j_call: TRBJ1-3
clone_size: -
cdr3_length: 15

cdr3_nt: TGTGCTAGTGGTTTTATCGGGGAAGTGAACACTGAAGCTTTCTTT
cdr3_aa: CASGFIGEVNTEAFF
v_call: TRBV12-5
d_call: -
j_call: TRBJ1-1
clone_size: -
cdr3_length: 15

cdr3_nt: TGCGCCACCTCCCGGGACACTAACTATGGCTACACCTTC
cdr3_aa: CATSRDTNYGYTF
v_call: TRBV5-1
d_call: -
j_call: TRBJ1-2
clone_size: -
cdr3_length: 13

cdr3_nt: TGTGCCAGCAGTTACTCTCCGAGAATCTCCTACGAGCAGTACTTC
cdr3_aa: CASSYSPRISYEQYF
v_call: TRBV6-5
d_call: -
j_call: TRBJ2-7
clone_size: -
cdr3_length: 15

cdr3_nt: TGTGCCACCAGCAGAGGATGGTGGGGGGGCTCCAATCAGCCCCAGCATTTT
cdr3_aa: CATSRGWWGGSNQPQHF
v_call: TRBV15
d_call: -
j_call: TRBJ1-5
clone_size: -
cdr3_length: 17

cdr3_nt: TGTGCCAGCAGTCCAGGGGGAATCCAGGGGAATGGGTATGGCTACACCTTC
cdr3_aa: CASSPGGIQGNGYGYTF
v_call: TRBV27
d_call: TRBD1
j_call: TRBJ1-2
clone_size: -
cdr3_length: 17

cdr3_nt: TGTGCCAGCAGTTTAGACAGGGGGAATCAGCCCCAGCATTTT
cdr3_aa: CASSLDRGNQPQHF
v_call: TRBV27
d_call: TRBD1
j_call: TRBJ1-5
clone_size: -
cdr3_length: 14

cdr3_nt: TGTGCCAGCAGCTTGGCTAACTCCCAAGAGACCCAGTACTTC
cdr3_aa: CASSLANSQETQYF
v_call: TRBV5-4
d_call: -
j_call: TRBJ2-5
clone_size: -
cdr3_length: 14

cdr3_nt: TGCGCCAGCCTACGCCGGGAACGGAATTTCGTCGTCTTGCCCTTCCAAGAGACCCAGTACTTC
cdr3_aa: CASLRRERNFVVLPFQETQYF
v_call: TRBV23-1
d_call: -
j_call: TRBJ2-5
clone_size: many
cdr3_length: 21